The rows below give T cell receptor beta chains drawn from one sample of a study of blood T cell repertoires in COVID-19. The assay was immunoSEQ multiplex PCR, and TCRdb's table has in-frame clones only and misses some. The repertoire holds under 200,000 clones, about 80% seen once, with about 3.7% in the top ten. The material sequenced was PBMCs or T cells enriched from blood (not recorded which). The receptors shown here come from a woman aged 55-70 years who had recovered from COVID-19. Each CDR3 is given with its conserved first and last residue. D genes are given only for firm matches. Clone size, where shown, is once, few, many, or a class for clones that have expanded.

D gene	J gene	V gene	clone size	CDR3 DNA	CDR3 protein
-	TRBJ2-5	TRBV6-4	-	TGTGCCAGCAGTGGGGACACCCAAGAGACCCAGTACTTC	CASSGDTQETQYF
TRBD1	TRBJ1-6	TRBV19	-	TGTGCCAGTAGACAAACAGGGGTTAATTCACCCCTCCACTTT	CASRQTGVNSPLHF
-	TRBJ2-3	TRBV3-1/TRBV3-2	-	TGTGCCAGCAGCCGGGGGGGCCGCGCAGATACGCAGTATTTT	CASSRGGRADTQYF
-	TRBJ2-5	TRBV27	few	TGTGCCAGCAGTTTTGTGGGGCGAGAGACCCAGTACTTC	CASSFVGRETQYF
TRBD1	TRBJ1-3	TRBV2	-	TGTGCCAGCGGGGACAGGGGGATCTCTGGAAACACCATATATTTT	CASGDRGISGNTIYF
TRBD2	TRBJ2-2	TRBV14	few	TGTGCCAGCAGCCAAGCGGCGGGGGTCGGGACCGGGGAGCTGTTTTTT	CASSQAAGVGTGELFF
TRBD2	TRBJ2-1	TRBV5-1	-	TGCGCCAGCCGCCAGGAACTGAGGCGGGGGGGGTACAATGAGCAGTTCTTC	CASRQELRRGGYNEQFF
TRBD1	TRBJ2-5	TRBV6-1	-	TGTGCCAGCAGTGAATGGCAGGGGGCTGGGGAGACCCAGTACTTC	CASSEWQGAGETQYF
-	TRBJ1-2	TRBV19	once	TGTGCCAGTACCTTGGGACTACAGGGCTATGGCTACACCTTC	CASTLGLQGYGYTF
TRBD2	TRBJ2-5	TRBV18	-	TGTGCCAGCTCACCGCGGACTAGCGGGGGGGCCAGACAAGAGACCCAGTACTTC	CASSPRTSGGARQETQYF
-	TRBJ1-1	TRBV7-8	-	TGTGCCAGCAGATCGCGACAAATGAACACTGAAGCTTTCTTT	CASRSRQMNTEAFF
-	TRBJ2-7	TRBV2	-	TGTGCCAGCATCGCAGGGCCCTCCTACGAGCAGTACTTC	CASIAGPSYEQYF
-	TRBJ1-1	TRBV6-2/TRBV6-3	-	TGTGCCAGCAGTTACGTCGGCACTGAAGCTTTCTTT	CASSYVGTEAFF
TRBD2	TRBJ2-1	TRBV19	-	TGTGCCAGTAGACCGGGACTAGCGGGTATTTCGTCCTACAATGAGCAGTTCTTC	CASRPGLAGISSYNEQFF
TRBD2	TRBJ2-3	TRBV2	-	TGTGCCAGCTCCCGACTAGCGGGGGGCGGGGGGACAGATACGCAGTATTTT	CASSRLAGGGGTDTQYF
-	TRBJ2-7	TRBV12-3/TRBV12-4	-	TGTGCCAGCAGTTTTTTTCAGGAGCAGTACTTC	CASSFFQEQYF
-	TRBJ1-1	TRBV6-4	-	TGTGCCAGCAGCGTTAGATTGAACACTGAAGCTTTCTTT	CASSVRLNTEAFF
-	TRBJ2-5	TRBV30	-	TGTGCCTGGAGGCCTCGAGGCAAGGGAGGAACCCAGTACTTC	CAWRPRGKGGTQYF
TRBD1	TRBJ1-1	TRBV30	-	TGTGCCTGGAGTACCGGGACAGGGAGCACTGAAGCTTTCTTT	CAWSTGTGSTEAFF
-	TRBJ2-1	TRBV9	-	TGTGCCAGCAGCGTAGCGGGGGATTCCTACAATGAGCAGTTCTTC	CASSVAGDSYNEQFF
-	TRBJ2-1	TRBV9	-	TGTGCCAGCAGCGTAGACAGCTCCTACAATGAGCAGTTCTTC	CASSVDSSYNEQFF
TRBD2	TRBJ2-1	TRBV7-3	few	TGTGCCAGCAGCCTAGGACTAGCGAGGAATGAGCAGTTCTTC	CASSLGLARNEQFF
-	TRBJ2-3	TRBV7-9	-	TGTGCCAGCAGCTTAGAGTGGGGGGGCACAGATACGCAGTATTTT	CASSLEWGGTDTQYF
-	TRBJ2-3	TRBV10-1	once	TGCGCCAGCAGTGAGTCGTGGACAGAAGCAGATACGCAGTATTTT	CASSESWTEADTQYF
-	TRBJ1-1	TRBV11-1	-	TGTGCCAGCAGACTAAGGGACACCGGGGGGACTGAAGCTTTCTTT	CASRLRDTGGTEAFF
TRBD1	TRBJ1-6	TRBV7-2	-	TGTGCCAGCAGGTCAAGGACAGGCGATAATTCACCCCTCCACTTT	CASRSRTGDNSPLHF
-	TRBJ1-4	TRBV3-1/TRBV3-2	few	TGTGCCAGCCGCCGGGACAACGGTAATGAAAAACTGTTTTTT	CASRRDNGNEKLFF
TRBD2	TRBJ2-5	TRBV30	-	TGTGCCTGGACCAGACTAGCGGGGGGGCGGGAGACCCAGTACTTC	CAWTRLAGGRETQYF
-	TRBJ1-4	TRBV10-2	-	TGCGCCAGCAGTTTCCGGGACACAGGGAATGAAAAACTGTTTTTT	CASSFRDTGNEKLFF
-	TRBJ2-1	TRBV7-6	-	TGTGCCAGCAGCCCCGGGACTCTGGCTGGACTTCGTGAGCAGTTCTTC	CASSPGTLAGLREQFF
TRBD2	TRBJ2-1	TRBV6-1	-	TGTGCCAGCAGTGACCTAAGCGGGGGGAGCCATGAGCAGTTCTTC	CASSDLSGGSHEQFF
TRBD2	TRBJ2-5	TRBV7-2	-	TGTGCCAGCAGCTTAGCTAGCGGGGGTGGCGAGACCCAGTACTTC	CASSLASGGGETQYF
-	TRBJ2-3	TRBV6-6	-	TGTGCCAGCAGTTACCCCCTTGGCGGGGTCCCAGATACGCAGTATTTT	CASSYPLGGVPDTQYF
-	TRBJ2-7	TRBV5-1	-	TGCGCCAGCAGCTTGGATCTGTCTGACTACTCCTACGAGCAGTACTTC	CASSLDLSDYSYEQYF
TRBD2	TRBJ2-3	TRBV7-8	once	TGTGCCAGCAGCCTGATGGGACTAGCTTTCACAGATACGCAGTATTTT	CASSLMGLAFTDTQYF
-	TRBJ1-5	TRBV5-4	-	TGTGCCAGCAGCTCGAAAGGGCCAGGGGCCAATCAGCCCCAGCATTTT	CASSSKGPGANQPQHF
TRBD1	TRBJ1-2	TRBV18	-	TGTGCCAGCTCATCTCTTGATCAGGGGGCCAACTATGGCTACACCTTC	CASSSLDQGANYGYTF
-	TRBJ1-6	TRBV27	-	TGTGCCAGCCGACGGACAGACCTTAATTCACCCCTCCACTTT	CASRRTDLNSPLHF
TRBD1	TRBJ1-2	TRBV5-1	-	TGCGCCAGCAGCGGAACGACAGGGACTAACTATGGCTACACCTTC	CASSGTTGTNYGYTF
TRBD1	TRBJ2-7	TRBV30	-	TGTGCCTGGAGTGAACGGACAGGGTACGAGCAGTACTTC	CAWSERTGYEQYF
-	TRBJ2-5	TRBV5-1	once	TGCGCCAGCAGCTTGGGTGACAGACCGGCAGAGACCCAGTACTTC	CASSLGDRPAETQYF
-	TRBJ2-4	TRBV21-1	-	TGTGCCAGCTCCAAAAGAGGGAAAATTTTACCACTAGCCAAAAACATTCAGTACTTC	CASSKRGKILPLAKNIQYF
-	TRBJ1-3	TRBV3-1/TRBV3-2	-	TGTGCCAGCAGCCAAGGATATAGCTCTGGAAACACCATATATTTT	CASSQGYSSGNTIYF